This entry describes one T cell receptor (beta chain). This entry comes from a study of cytomegalovirus exposure and HLA in healthy donors. The PCR contained 60 Vbeta and 13 Jbeta primers. The assay was immunoSEQ multiplex PCR, and TCRdb's table has in-frame clones only and misses some. Its clone listing holds approximately 38,000 clones. V shed 7 bases, J shed 11 bases, and the junction held 8 bases outside the gene matches. The germline V gene encodes CDR1 GTSNPN and CDR2 SVGIG (reference sequence). The CDR3 contains 11 residues. V is TRBV30 and J is TRBJ1-1; 9 bases line up with TRBD1. The TCR sequence derives from a human donor in good health. Sequenced material: PBMCs. CDR3 sequence reads: CASKGQGLAFF. CDR3 nucleotide sequence: TGTGCCTCGAAGGGACAGGGTCTGGCTTTCTTT.